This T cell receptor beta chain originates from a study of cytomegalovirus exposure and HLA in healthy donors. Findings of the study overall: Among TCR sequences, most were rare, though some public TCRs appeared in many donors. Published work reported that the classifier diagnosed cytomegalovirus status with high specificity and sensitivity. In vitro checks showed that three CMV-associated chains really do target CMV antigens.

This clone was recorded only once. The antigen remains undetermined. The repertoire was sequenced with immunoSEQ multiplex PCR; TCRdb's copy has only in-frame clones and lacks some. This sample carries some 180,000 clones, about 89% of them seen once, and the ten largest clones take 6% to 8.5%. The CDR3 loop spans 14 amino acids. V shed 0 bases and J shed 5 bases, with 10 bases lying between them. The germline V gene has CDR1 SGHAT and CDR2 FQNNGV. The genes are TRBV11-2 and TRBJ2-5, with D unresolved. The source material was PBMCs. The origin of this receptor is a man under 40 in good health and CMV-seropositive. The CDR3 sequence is CASSLERGSETQYF. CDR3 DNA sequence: TGTGCCAGCAGCTTAGAACGTGGCTCCGAGACCCAGTACTTC.